This TCR beta chain was retrieved from a study of Graves' ophthalmopathy and Graves' hyperthyroidism (dated by TCRdb to 2016 to 2019). About the study as a whole: Peripheral blood samples were taken at the time of initial diagnosis, before any treatment was given. An independent validation cohort was composed of around 19 hyperthyroidism patients and around 16 patients who later progressed from hyperthyroidism to ophthalmopathy. To tell Graves' ophthalmopathy apart from Graves' hyperthyroidism, and to predict which patients would progress to ophthalmopathy, the study relied on TCR beta repertoire signatures. In total, some 140 blood samples were TCR-sequenced: 43 ophthalmopathy, some 75 hyperthyroidism and 17 hyperthyroidism-to-ophthalmopathy patients. In over 5 hyperthyroidism patients, the T-cell repertoire of thyroid tissue was compared with the T-cell repertoire of blood. Once sampling was done, hyperthyroidism patients were given methimazole at a starting dose of 30 mg daily, while ophthalmopathy patients were given high-dose intravenous methylprednisolone. To explore V-J signatures distinguishing ophthalmopathy from hyperthyroidism, a discovery set of under 110 patients (more than 40 ophthalmopathy, some 57 stable hyperthyroidism) was enrolled.

For repertoire sequencing, the TCR beta CDR3 regions were amplified from RNA transcripts. The first round of RT-PCR was done with HTBI primers and the Qiagen OneStep RT-PCR kit, and was followed by a second round of multiplex PCR, then size selection and purification. The libraries underwent paired-end sequencing with 100 bp reads on an Illumina HiSeq2000. In the paper's pipeline: SOAPnuke was used to process the reads, throwing out any read that had adapters, had uncalled bases, had a mean Phred below 15, or lacked an exact constant-primer or identifier match. High-quality paired reads were merged with COPE v1.2.5. Each unique nucleotide sequence was defined as a clonotype, and clonotypes were aligned to IMGT TRB V, D and J references with MiTCR v1.1. The analysis was limited to V-J combinations with a frequency above 0.0001, which together covered roughly 99% of the repertoires. For each V-J combination, a TCR clonal expansion and chaos score was defined as F50 clonal expansion divided by the chaos observed in the TCRdist matrix. Welch's t-statistics and random forest were used to reduce the features to about twelve V-J combinations, which were then used as input to a naive Bayes classifier. Thyroid-blood repertoire similarity was quantified with the Morisita-Horn index. The raw public reads went through TCRdb reprocessing: fastp at Q25, MiXCR clone calling, in-frame beta chains kept. Each CDR3 protein gets just one entry, which takes the most common genes and DNA from the rows behind it. The V and J calls reflect TCRdb's pipeline rather than the authors' work. The sample table lists 300,000 to 350,000 distinct CDR3 sequences, roughly 15% of them with a count of one. Roughly an eighth of the sample is taken by the ten largest.

Points the paper makes about the study in general: Most expanded thyroid clonotypes with a frequency above 0.001 also appeared in blood, which suggests that blood repertoires may reflect the immune response in the thyroid. In cross-validation, the 13-signature model distinguished ophthalmopathy from stable hyperthyroidism with 87.88% sensitivity and 81.08% specificity, while in the test set the corresponding values were about 79% and 69%. In validation, the model predicted ophthalmopathy progression with about 71% sensitivity and 72% to 80% specificity; more than ten predicted patients were CT-confirmed with GO in a median of approximately 6.2 months. No statistical method was used to predetermine the sample size, and group allocation was not hidden from the investigators.

Concerning this clonotype itself: Its binding antigen is unknown. No clone much larger than this one lies a single base away; base qualities are absent.

Patients with ophthalmopathy had moderately to severely active disease, with a Clinical Activity Score of 3 or more, a NOSPECS grade of 4 or more, and a disease duration of less than 3 months. Patients were excluded if they had other autoimmune diseases, uncontrolled infections, pregnancy or lactation. Clinical symptoms, serum thyroxine, TRAb, thyroid ultrasound and orbital computed tomography were used for diagnosis. PBMCs were isolated from 7.5 to 10 ml of fresh peripheral blood by Ficoll-Paque density gradient centrifugation. Total RNA was extracted using Trizol reagent, and RNA quality was checked on an Agilent 2100 Bioanalyzer. This TCR was sampled from an adult man with Graves' ophthalmopathy. The sequenced sample consisted of peripheral blood.

The CDR3 is CASSLFSGVSYEQYF. The nucleotides are TGTGCCAGCAGTTTATTTAGCGGGGTATCCTACGAGCAGTACTTC. The rearrangement joined TRBV6-5 to TRBJ2-7; 8 junctional bases match TRBD2. Its CDR3 holds 15 amino acids, cysteine through phenylalanine. The read is trimmed to its CDR3 DNA, 45 bases read in frame from base 1. Germline trimming amounts to 4 bases on V and 1 base on J, with 6 as the count of junction bases outside the gene matches. Sequences MNHEY (CDR1) and SVGAGI (CDR2) are obtained from the germline V gene.